The entry below describes one T cell receptor beta chain. What it recognizes is unknown. The sample comes from a study of CD8+ T cells in alopecia areata. Study outcomes and limitations: While tofacitinib was given, many expanded lesional clones persisted in scalp and blood. Uncertainty about whether baseline CD8+ expansion is linked to response remains, with one nonresponder.

As the sequencing template, cDNA was produced by extracting RNA and reverse transcribing it. Measured with immunoSEQ multiplex PCR; TCRdb has only the in-frame clones, and not every one. In the table there are roughly 280,000 clones, about three fifths of which are singletons. The CDR3 is 13 amino acids. In germline, CDR1 is GTSNPN, CDR2 SVGIG (reference sequence). Trimming took off 4 bases at V and 1 base at J, with 10 bases between the two ends. Treatment meaning: oral pan-JAK inhibitor, 5-10 mg twice daily. From PBMCs, CD4+ and CD8+ T cells were sorted. The clonotype was recovered from a human donor with alopecia areata. The source material was CD4+ T cells sorted from blood, sampled around week 52, from a patient treated with tofacitinib. The chain employs TRBV30 and TRBJ1-1, with D possibly being TRBD1 (6 bases). The CDR3 DNA follows: TGTGCCTGGAATGACAGGACGAACACTGAAGCTTTCTTT. Translating gives CAWNDRTNTEAFF.